This TCR beta chain was captured in a study of blood T cell repertoires in COVID-19. Profiled with immunoSEQ multiplex PCR; TCRdb holds only in-frame clones, not every one. Among some 150,000 clones listed, around 81% were seen once. This CDR3 region has 14 residues. The ends were cut back, 6 bases at V and 6 bases at J, with 16 bases in the middle. Germline CDR1 is SGHNT and CDR2 is YENEEA. The TCR comes from a woman in her 40s who had recovered from COVID-19. This chain joins TRBV11-3 and TRBJ2-3; D unresolved. Sequencing used PBMCs or T cells enriched from blood (not recorded which). For the CDR3, the DNA is TGTGCCAGCAGTTCTACTTTGGTGGGCGATACGCAGTATTTT. Its translation is CASSSTLVGDTQYF.